These T cell receptor beta chains were read from a single sample in a study of blood T cell repertoires in COVID-19. Sequencing was performed with immunoSEQ multiplex PCR; in TCRdb, only in-frame clones are kept and a portion is missing. Of roughly 200,000 clones in the sample, around 85% were seen once. Material for sequencing was PBMCs or T cells enriched from blood (not recorded which). These receptors came from a man aged 35 to 55 who had recovered from COVID-19. Both conserved end residues are part of each CDR3. Each record gives: CDR3 length, D gene, J gene, V gene, CDR3 protein, CDR3 DNA. D genes are given only for firm matches.

>14|.|TRBJ2-3|TRBV4-3
CASSQVDRGDTQYF
TGCGCCAGCAGCCAAGTTGACCGGGGAGATACGCAGTATTTT
>15|TRBD2|TRBJ2-1|TRBV10-3
CAISESSGDLHEQFF
TGTGCCATCAGTGAGTCTAGCGGGGACCTCCATGAGCAGTTCTTC
>15|TRBD2|TRBJ2-1|TRBV5-1
CASSLVAGNYNEQFF
TGCGCCAGCAGCTTGGTAGCGGGGAATTACAATGAGCAGTTCTTC
>13|.|TRBJ2-5|TRBV4-1
CASSQAPGETQYF
TGCGCCAGCAGCCAAGCTCCAGGGGAGACCCAGTACTTC
>16|TRBD1|TRBJ1-4|TRBV5-1
CASSLHPPGQGEKLFF
TGCGCCAGCAGCTTACACCCCCCTGGACAGGGAGAAAAACTGTTTTTT
>15|.|TRBJ2-1|TRBV7-2
CASSPGTAMGVGLVF
TGTGCCAGCAGCCCCGGGACAGCGATGGGTGTGGGACTTGTCTTC
>12|TRBD1|TRBJ1-1|TRBV5-1
CASKGTGGMAFF
TGCGCCAGCAAGGGGACAGGGGGCATGGCTTTCTTT
>15|.|TRBJ1-6|TRBV10-3
CAISEYTGGNSPLHF
TGTGCCATCAGTGAGTACACAGGCGGCAATTCACCCCTCCACTTT
>14|.|TRBJ1-2|TRBV27
CASSFGQPLYGYTF
TGTGCCAGCAGTTTCGGACAGCCACTCTATGGCTACACCTTC
>15|TRBD1|TRBJ2-3|TRBV6-4
CASSDSTGGSDTQYF
TGTGCCAGCAGTGACTCCACAGGGGGGTCAGATACGCAGTATTTT